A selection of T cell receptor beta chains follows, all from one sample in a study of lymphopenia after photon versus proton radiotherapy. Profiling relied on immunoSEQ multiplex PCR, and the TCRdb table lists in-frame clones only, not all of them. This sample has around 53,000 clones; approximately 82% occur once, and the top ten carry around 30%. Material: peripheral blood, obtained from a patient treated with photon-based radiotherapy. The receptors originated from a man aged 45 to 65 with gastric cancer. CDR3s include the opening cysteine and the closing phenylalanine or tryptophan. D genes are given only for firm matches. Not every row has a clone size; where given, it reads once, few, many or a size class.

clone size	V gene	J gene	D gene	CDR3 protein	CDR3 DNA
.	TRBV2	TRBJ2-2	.	CASTGLRNTGELFF	TGTGCCAGCACAGGACTGAGGAACACCGGGGAGCTGTTTTTT
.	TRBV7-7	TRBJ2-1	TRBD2	CASSLGLAGVNEQFF	TGTGCCAGCAGCTTAGGACTAGCGGGAGTCAATGAGCAGTTCTTC
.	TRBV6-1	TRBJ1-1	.	CAGGRWENTEAFF	TGTGCCGGGGGGAGGTGGGAAAACACTGAAGCTTTCTTT
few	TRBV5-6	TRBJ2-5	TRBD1	CASSLVTGETQYF	TGTGCCAGCAGCTTGGTGACAGGGGAGACCCAGTACTTC
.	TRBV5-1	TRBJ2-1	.	CASSLGSGDSYNEQFF	TGCGCCAGCAGCTTAGGGAGTGGCGACTCCTACAATGAGCAGTTCTTC
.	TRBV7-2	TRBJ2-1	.	CASSPLSTVGSNEQFF	TGTGCCAGCAGCCCGCTTAGTACAGTGGGATCCAATGAGCAGTTCTTC
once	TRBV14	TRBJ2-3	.	CASSLEASRDTQYF	TGTGCCAGCAGCCTAGAGGCTAGCAGGGATACGCAGTATTTT
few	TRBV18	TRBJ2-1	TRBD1	CASSPGQGNWRSNEQFF	TGTGCCAGCTCACCGGGACAGGGGAATTGGCGAAGCAATGAGCAGTTCTTC
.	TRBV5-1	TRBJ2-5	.	CASSLARQETQYF	TGCGCCAGCAGCTTGGCAAGACAAGAGACCCAGTACTTC
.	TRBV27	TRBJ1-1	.	CASSLLRGPAFF	TGTGCCAGCAGTTTACTTCGGGGTCCAGCTTTCTTT
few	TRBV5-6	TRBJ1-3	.	CASSLVGSPRTIYF	TGTGCCAGCAGCCTGGTGGGCAGTCCCAGGACCATATATTTT
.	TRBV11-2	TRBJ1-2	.	CASSLVNREDGYTF	TGTGCCAGCAGCTTAGTAAACAGGGAGGACGGCTACACCTTC
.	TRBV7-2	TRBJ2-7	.	CASSLELHRQYF	TGTGCCAGCAGCTTAGAGTTGCACAGGCAGTACTTC
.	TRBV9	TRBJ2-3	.	CASSLSGGSIDTQYF	TGTGCCAGCAGCCTCTCTGGGGGGAGCATAGATACGCAGTATTTT
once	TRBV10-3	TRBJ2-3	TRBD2	CAIRTSGSTDTQYF	TGTGCCATCCGGACTAGCGGGAGCACAGATACGCAGTATTTT
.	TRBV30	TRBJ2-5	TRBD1	CAWWDRYQETQYF	TGTGCCTGGTGGGACAGGTACCAAGAGACCCAGTACTTC
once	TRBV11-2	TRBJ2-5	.	CASSLGGFSGQETQYF	TGTGCCAGCAGCTTAGGGGGGTTCAGCGGACAAGAGACCCAGTACTTC
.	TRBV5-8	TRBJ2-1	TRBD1	CASSTDRGTYNEQFF	TGTGCCAGCAGTACGGACAGGGGTACCTACAATGAGCAGTTCTTC
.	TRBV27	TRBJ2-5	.	CASSLLQGGGETQYF	TGTGCCAGCAGTTTATTACAGGGTGGAGGGGAGACCCAGTACTTC
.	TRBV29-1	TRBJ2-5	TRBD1	CSVEPGQLRETQYF	TGCAGCGTTGAACCGGGACAGCTAAGGGAGACCCAGTACTTC
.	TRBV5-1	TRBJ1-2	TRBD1	CASSFGTGGADYGYTF	TGCGCCAGCAGCTTCGGGACAGGGGGCGCCGACTATGGCTACACCTTC
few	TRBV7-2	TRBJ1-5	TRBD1	CASSGGQGIPGNQPQHF	TGTGCCAGCAGCGGGGGACAGGGGATCCCGGGCAATCAGCCCCAGCATTTT
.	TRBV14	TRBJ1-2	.	CASSRGVNYGYTF	TGTGCCAGCAGCCGCGGGGTCAACTATGGCTACACCTTC
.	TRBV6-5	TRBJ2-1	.	CASSSLASYGEQFF	TGTGCCAGCAGTTCTCTAGCGAGCTACGGTGAGCAGTTCTTC
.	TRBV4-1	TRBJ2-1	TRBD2	CASSQDPAGVYNEQFF	TGCGCCAGCAGCCAAGACCCTGCGGGAGTCTACAATGAGCAGTTCTTC
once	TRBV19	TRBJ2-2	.	CASSMRENGELFF	TGTGCCAGTAGTATGAGGGAGAACGGGGAGCTGTTTTTT
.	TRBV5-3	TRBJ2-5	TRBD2	CARSRTSGTEETQYF	TGTGCCAGAAGCCGGACTAGCGGGACCGAAGAGACCCAGTACTTC
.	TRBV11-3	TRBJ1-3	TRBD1	CASSKTGDTIYF	TGTGCCAGCAGCAAGACAGGGGACACCATATATTTT
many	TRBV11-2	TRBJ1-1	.	CASSMTGSGSTEAFF	TGTGCCAGCAGCATGACCGGGTCTGGGAGCACTGAAGCTTTCTTT
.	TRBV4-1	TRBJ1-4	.	CASSRRGGTNEKLFF	TGCGCCAGCAGCCGGAGAGGAGGGACTAATGAAAAACTGTTTTTT
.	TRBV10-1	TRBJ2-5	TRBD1	CASRRGDRGYQETQYF	TGCGCCAGCAGGAGGGGGGACAGGGGTTACCAAGAGACCCAGTACTTC
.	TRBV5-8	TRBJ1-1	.	CASSLVSGTEAFF	TGTGCCAGCAGCTTGGTCTCCGGTACTGAAGCTTTCTTT
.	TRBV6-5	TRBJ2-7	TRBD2	CASSYGRGRLYF	TGTGCCAGCAGTTACGGTCGCGGGAGACTGTACTTC
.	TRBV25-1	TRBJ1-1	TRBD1	CASSAYRGDTEAFF	TGTGCCAGCAGTGCCTACAGGGGGGACACTGAAGCTTTCTTT
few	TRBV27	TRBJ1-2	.	CASSPLRDNHGYTF	TGTGCCAGCAGTCCGCTGAGGGATAACCATGGCTACACCTTC
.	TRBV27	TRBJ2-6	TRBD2	CASSLYLGQDPTSGRAPGANVLTF	TGTGCCAGCAGTTTATACTTGGGACAGGACCCAACTAGCGGGAGGGCCCCTGGGGCCAACGTCCTGACTTTC
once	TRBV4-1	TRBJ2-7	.	CASSQAIRTVDEQYF	TGCGCCAGCAGCCAAGCAATAAGGACAGTGGACGAGCAGTACTTC
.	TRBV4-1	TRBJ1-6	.	CASSQEMQARANSPLHF	TGCGCCAGCAGCCAAGAGATGCAGGCCCGGGCTAATTCACCCCTCCACTTT
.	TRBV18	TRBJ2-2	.	CASSQSVRANTGELFF	TGTGCCAGCTCACAAAGCGTTAGGGCGAACACCGGGGAGCTGTTTTTT
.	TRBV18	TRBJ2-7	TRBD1	CASSPNGQGTEQYF	TGTGCCAGCTCACCAAATGGACAGGGGACCGAGCAGTACTTC
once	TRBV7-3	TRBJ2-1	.	CASSPRGNYNEQFF	TGTGCCAGCAGCCCACGTGGGAACTACAATGAGCAGTTCTTC
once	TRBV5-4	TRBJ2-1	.	CASSPASSYNEQFF	TGTGCCAGCAGCCCCGCTAGCTCCTACAATGAGCAGTTCTTC
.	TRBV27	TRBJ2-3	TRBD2	CASSRLAGEGGPTDTQYF	TGTGCCAGCAGTAGACTAGCGGGAGAAGGGGGCCCCACAGATACGCAGTATTTT
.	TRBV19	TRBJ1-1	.	CASSQWGADTEAFF	TGTGCCAGTAGTCAATGGGGGGCGGACACTGAAGCTTTCTTT
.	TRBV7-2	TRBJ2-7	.	CASSQGSVYEQYF	TGTGCCAGCAGTCAAGGGTCAGTTTACGAGCAGTACTTC
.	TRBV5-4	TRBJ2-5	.	CASSRGTAQETQYF	TGTGCCAGCAGTCGCGGGACAGCACAAGAGACCCAGTACTTC
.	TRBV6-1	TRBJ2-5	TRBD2	CASSPTSGRARTQYF	TGTGCCAGCAGCCCGACTAGCGGGAGGGCCCGGACCCAGTACTTC
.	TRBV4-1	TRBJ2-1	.	CASSHGTILGPIYNEQFF	TGCGCCAGCAGCCACGGTACAATACTAGGCCCAATTTACAATGAGCAGTTCTTC